This entry lists 13 T cell receptor beta chains sequenced from one sample in a study of control samples from healthy donors and cancer patients. Method: immunoSEQ multiplex PCR; TCRdb's copy keeps in-frame clones and lacks some. The table has over 120,000 clones, approximately 91% seen once. The sequenced sample consisted of blood. These TCRs come from a young man in good health.

This clone occurred once. The chain links TRBV19 to TRBJ1-2, with D maybe TRBD1 (6 bases). Germline assignment: CDR1 LNHDA and CDR2 SQIVND (reference sequence). The CDR3 has 15 residues. Trimming stripped 5 bases from V and 2 bases from J, with 15 bases between. CDR3 coding DNA: TGTGCCAGTAGTTCGGCCCCCACAGGGAACTATGGCTACACCTTC. It translates to CASSSAPTGNYGYTF.

The chain is built from TRBV5-1 and TRBJ2-3; 7 nucleotides align to TRBD2. With V trimmed by 2 bases and J by 3 bases, 9 bases remained unmatched. CDR3 size: 16 residues. CDR1 SGHRS and CDR2 YFSETQ come from the germline V gene. The CDR3 bases are TGCGCCAGCAGCTTCCCACGGGCGGGGGAGACAGATACGCAGTATTTT. It specifies CASSFPRAGETDTQYF.

CDR3 sequence reads: CASSLQAATDTQYF. CDR3 in DNA: TGTGCCAGCAGTTTACAAGCGGCCACAGATACGCAGTATTTT. The rearrangement joins TRBV27 to TRBJ2-3; a weak D match, TRBD2 (5 bases). The CDR3 has 14 residues. The germline V and J ends were trimmed by 2 bases and 2 bases, with 8 bases remaining between them. Germline CDR1 is MNHEY and CDR2 is SMNVEV (reference sequence).

The chain joins TRBV28 to TRBJ2-1; D remains unclear. V was clipped by 8 bases and J by 4 bases, with 15 bases between them. The CDR3 consists of 14 residues. Germline CDR1 reads MDHEN; CDR2 reads SYDVKM. DNA of the CDR3: TGTGCCAGCTTACCCGTGGGCGGTTACAATGAGCAGTTCTTC. Amino acid sequence: CASLPVGGYNEQFF.

As to this clone: Other nucleotide sequences in the sample specify the same CDR3. This chain connects TRBV5-1 to TRBJ2-7, with 8 bases fitting TRBD1. The CDR3 consists of 14 residues. From germline, CDR1 is SGHRS and CDR2 YFSETQ. V shed 3 bases, J shed 2 bases, and the junction held 4 bases outside the gene matches. CDR3 sequence reads: CASSSGTGTYEQYF. Here the CDR3 DNA reads TGCGCCAGCAGCTCCGGGACAGGAACCTACGAGCAGTACTTC. Full variable domain (outside the CDR3, taken from reference TRBV5-1 and TRBJ2-7): KAGVTQTPRYLIKTRGQQVTLSCSPISGHRSVSWYQQTPGQGLQFLFEYFSETQRNKGNFPGRFSGRQFSNSRSEMNVSTLELGDSALYLCASSSGTGTYEQYFGPGTRLTVT.

The chain couples TRBV3-1 (or the pseudogene TRBV3-2) to TRBJ2-2; 7 bases map to TRBD2. V shed 1 base, J shed 0 bases, and the junction held 5 bases outside the gene matches. CDR1 is LGHDT, CDR2 YNNKEL, per germline (reference sequence). The CDR3 spans 17 residues. The CDR3 loop reads CASSQGPSGPNTGELFF. The CDR3 DNA sequence: TGTGCCAGCAGCCAAGGGCCTAGCGGCCCGAACACCGGGGAGCTGTTTTTT.

The chain employs TRBV6-5 and TRBJ1-4, with D hard to call. V was clipped by 7 bases and J by 4 bases, with 7 bases between them. This CDR3 region has 12 residues. Germline loops: CDR1 MNHEY, CDR2 SVGAGI. This CDR3 reads CASTRGNEKLFF. CDR3 bases: TGTGCCAGCACCCGGGGTAATGAAAAACTGTTTTTT.

The chain joins TRBV28 to TRBJ2-7; 7 positions agree with TRBD1. Per germline, CDR1 MDHEN and CDR2 SYDVKM. V lost 1 base and J lost 0; bases outside the gene matches: 6. This CDR3 comprises 16 residues. CDR3 protein: CASSLFGQVGSYEQYF. DNA of the CDR3: TGTGCCAGCAGTTTATTCGGACAGGTGGGCTCCTACGAGCAGTACTTC.

A word on this clone: In the same sample, other DNA sequences code for this CDR3. The CDR3 DNA follows: TGCGCCAGCAGCTTGCCGGGACTAGCGGGGAATGAGCAGTTCTTC. Translated: CASSLPGLAGNEQFF. The chain carries TRBV5-1 and TRBJ2-1; TRBD2 matches at 13 bases. The CDR3 totals 15 residues. Germline CDR1 is SGHRS and CDR2 is YFSETQ. The V segment lost 1 base and the J segment 7 bases; nucleotides outside the gene matches: 2. The full variable domain, rest sourced from reference TRBV5-1 and TRBJ2-1, is KAGVTQTPRYLIKTRGQQVTLSCSPISGHRSVSWYQQTPGQGLQFLFEYFSETQRNKGNFPGRFSGRQFSNSRSEMNVSTLELGDSALYLCASSLPGLAGNEQFFGPGTRLTVL.

The chain recombines TRBV7-3 with TRBJ2-7; D ambiguous. The CDR3 is 14 amino acids. Germline loops: CDR1 SGHTA, CDR2 FQGTGA. V was trimmed by 1 base and J by 2 bases, leaving 9 bases between them. Here the CDR3 DNA reads TGTGCCAGCAGCTTAAGCCCCGACACCTACGAGCAGTACTTC. It is translated as CASSLSPDTYEQYF.

The chain combines TRBV30 with TRBJ1-1; D may be TRBD1 (5 bases). The V end lost 3 bases, the J end lost 2 bases, and 16 bases lay between the germline ends. This CDR3 is 15 amino acids long. CDR1 is GTSNPN, CDR2 SVGIG, per germline (reference sequence). In nucleotides, the CDR3 is TGTGCCTGGAGGGCAGGGTGGGGGACCAACACTGAAGCTTTCTTT. It yields the protein CAWRAGWGTNTEAFF.

The CDR3 coding sequence is TGTGCCTCCCAAGAGGGGTATGGCTACACCTTC. Translation: CASQEGYGYTF. This sequence joins TRBV30 and TRBJ1-2, with a possible D match to TRBD1 (5 bases). Trimming removed 7 bases at V and 5 bases at J, with 11 bases between. Per germline, CDR1 GTSNPN and CDR2 SVGIG (reference sequence). The CDR3 extends over 11 amino acids.

The chain joins TRBV5-6 to TRBJ1-1; TRBD1 is a possible D gene (6 bases). The V end lost 4 bases, the J end lost 3 bases, and 13 bases lay between the germline ends. In germline, CDR1 is SGHDT, CDR2 YYEEEE. CDR3 length: 14 amino acids. The chain's CDR3 is CASSPTGRDTEAFF. CDR3 coding DNA: TGTGCCAGCAGCCCCACAGGGAGGGACACTGAAGCTTTCTTT.